The 30 T cell receptor beta chains reported below all come from one sample, sequenced in a study of OX40 agonist ivuxolimab in advanced cancers. Clones were read by immunoSEQ multiplex PCR, and TCRdb kept only the in-frame ones, dropping some. The sample includes about 84,000 clones, around 90% of them seen just once. The sequencing used CD4+ or CD8+ T cells sorted from blood, collected in a trial of the OX40 agonist ivuxolimab. The source of these receptors is an adult with an advanced solid tumor such as melanoma, head and neck, liver or kidney cancer.

The chain carries TRBV7-9 and TRBJ1-6; 7 bases agree with TRBD1. This CDR3 spans 14 amino acids. Germline V CDR1 and CDR2: SEHNR, FQNEAQ (reference sequence). Trimming took 3 bases from V and 5 from J; bases not matched to a gene: 1. The CDR3 bases are TGTGCCAGCAGCTTCGACAGGGATAATTCACCCCTCCACTTT. It encodes CASSFDRDNSPLHF.

The chain uses TRBV5-1 and TRBJ1-1, with D maybe TRBD1 (5 bases). Deletions cut 0 bases from V and 7 bases from J, with 7 bases between. The germline V gene has CDR1 SGHRS and CDR2 YFSETQ. The CDR3 consists of 12 residues. The CDR3 region has the DNA TGCGCCAGCAGCTTGGACAGGCATGAAGCTTTCTTT. It specifies CASSLDRHEAFF.

The chain recombines TRBV6-5 with TRBJ2-7; 13 nucleotides match TRBD2. The CDR3 covers 12 residues. In germline, CDR1 is MNHEY, CDR2 SVGAGI. V was pared by 7 bases and J by 11 bases, with 5 bases of the junction left unmatched. The CDR3 protein is CASKGLAGVEYF. As DNA, the CDR3 is TGTGCCAGCAAAGGACTAGCGGGAGTTGAGTACTTC.

The V and J genes are TRBV25-1 and TRBJ2-1; D not certain. This CDR3 has 11 residues. Trimming removed 8 bases from V and 4 bases from J, with 6 bases in between. Looked up from germline, CDR1 is MGHDK and CDR2 is SYGVNS. CDR3 coding DNA: TGTGCCAGCCACATATACAATGAGCAGTTCTTC. The encoded protein is CASHIYNEQFF.

The V and J genes are TRBV27 and TRBJ2-3, with 7 nucleotides matching TRBD2. Trimming removed 3 bases from V and 10 bases from J; junction bases left unmatched: 19. CDR1 and CDR2 from the germline V gene are MNHEY and SMNVEV (reference sequence). CDR3 size: 17 residues. The CDR3, as DNA: TGTGCCAGCAGTTTGTTGGGGAGCGGGGCCCAACACGAGGCGCAGTATTTT. Its translation is CASSLLGSGAQHEAQYF.

The chain recombines TRBV6-6 with TRBJ2-7, with D possibly matching TRBD1 (6 bases). The CDR3 contains 12 residues. Germline-derived CDR1 and CDR2 are MNHNY and SVGAGI (reference sequence). With 5 bases removed from V and 4 bases from J, the gap between germline ends came to 9 bases. CDR3 loop: CASSAQGYEQYF. CDR3 coding DNA: TGTGCCAGCAGTGCACAGGGTTACGAGCAGTACTTC.

This chain joins TRBV18 and TRBJ2-1; D is possibly TRBD1 or TRBD2 (6 bases each). V was clipped by 5 bases and J by 5 bases, with 13 bases between them. Germline CDR1 KGHSH, CDR2 LQKENI. The CDR3 runs 14 residues. DNA for the CDR3: TGTGCCAGCTCAGATGGGGGGCCCAACAATGAGCAGTTCTTC. It translates to CASSDGGPNNEQFF.

This chain joins TRBV19 and TRBJ2-2; TRBD1 might be the D (6 bases). Germline V gene data show CDR1 as LNHDA and CDR2 as SQIVND (reference sequence). Trimming took 4 bases from V and 2 from J, leaving 8 bases between them. The CDR3 extends over 14 amino acids. CDR3 residues: CASSNRANTGELFF. Here the CDR3 DNA reads TGTGCCAGTAGTAACAGGGCCAACACCGGGGAGCTGTTTTTT. Based on the CDR3 plus reference TRBV19 and TRBJ2-2, the full variable domain is DGGITQSPKYLFRKEGQNVTLSCEQNLNHDAMYWYRQDPGQGLRLIYYSQIVNDFQKGDIAEGYSVSREKKESFPLTVTSAQKNPTAFYLCASSNRANTGELFFGEGSRLTVL.

The chain links TRBV7-9 to TRBJ1-2; D is perhaps TRBD1 (5 bases). The CDR3 is 14 amino acids. V dropped 5 bases and J dropped 4 bases, with 14 bases sitting between them. CDR1 is SEHNR and CDR2 is FQNEAQ in the germline V gene (reference sequence). CDR3 nucleotides: TGTGCCAGCAGCCGGGACCGGTTGACCTATGGCTACACCTTC. Amino acids: CASSRDRLTYGYTF. Drawing the rest from reference TRBV7-9 and TRBJ1-2, the complete variable domain is DTGVSQNPRHKITKRGQNVTFRCDPISEHNRLYWYRQTLGQGPEFLTYFQNEAQLEKSRLLSDRFSAERPKGSFSTLEIQRTEQGDSAMYLCASSRDRLTYGYTFGSGTRLTVV.

This chain joins TRBV6-6 and TRBJ2-7, with D hard to call. CDR1 MNHNY and CDR2 SVGAGI come from the germline V gene (reference sequence). The length of the CDR3 is 14 residues. The V end lost 9 bases, the J end lost 1 base, and 16 bases lay between the germline ends. The CDR3: CASSKSRNSYEQYF. The CDR3 DNA is TGTGCCAGTTCTAAGAGTCGGAATTCCTACGAGCAGTACTTC.

The genes are TRBV6-1 and TRBJ2-7; D gene unclear. Per the germline V gene, CDR1 is MNHNS and CDR2 is SASEGT. V dropped 7 bases and J dropped 3 bases, with 16 bases sitting between them. There are 14 residues in the CDR3. The CDR3 here is CASTSDPVHYEQYF. The DNA of the CDR3 is TGTGCCAGCACCTCCGATCCGGTTCACTACGAGCAGTACTTC.

This clone was seen once. The rearrangement uses TRBV7-8 and TRBJ1-4; no clear D. V lost 1 base and J 4 bases, leaving 7 bases between the germline ends. Looked up from germline, CDR1 is SGHVS and CDR2 is FQNEAQ. The CDR3 covers 14 residues. CDR3 loop: CASSLGLGNEKLFF. As DNA, the CDR3 is TGTGCCAGCAGCTTAGGGTTGGGTAATGAAAAACTGTTTTTT.

This clone was recorded once. The gene calls are TRBV6-1 and TRBJ1-5; D remains ambiguous. The length of the CDR3 is 13 residues. Trimming removed 0 bases from V and 9 bases from J, with 9 bases in between. Germline V gene sequence: CDR1 MNHNS, CDR2 SASEGT. CDR3 loop: CASSEAPALPQHF. The DNA for the CDR3 is TGTGCCAGCAGTGAAGCCCCCGCACTGCCCCAGCATTTT.

The J gene is TRBJ1-2, the V gene TRBV7-9; D is unclear. Germline values: CDR1 SEHNR, CDR2 FQNEAQ (reference sequence). The CDR3 is made up of 13 amino acids. Trimming left V 8 bases short and J 4 bases short, with 14 bases between. The CDR3: CASGTPKAYGYTF. In nucleotides, the CDR3 is TGTGCCAGCGGTACTCCGAAGGCCTATGGCTACACCTTC.

This chain joins TRBV5-6 and TRBJ2-1; 13 bases map to TRBD2. V shed 0 bases, J shed 7 bases, and the junction held 7 bases outside the gene matches. The germline CDR1 and CDR2 sequences are SGHDT and YYEEEE. This CDR3 is 17 amino acids long. The DNA for the CDR3 is TGTGCCAGCAGCTTGGAACTAGCGGGAGGGAATGGAAATGAGCAGTTCTTC. Translated, it gives CASSLELAGGNGNEQFF.

The chain employs TRBV6-1 and TRBJ2-7; D is unclear. Germline V CDR1 and CDR2: MNHNS, SASEGT. This CDR3 has 11 amino acids. Between the trimmed V and J ends, which lost 4 bases and 2 bases, there was a span of 3 bases. The CDR3 loop is CASSGPYEQYF. DNA of the CDR3: TGTGCCAGCAGTGGGCCCTACGAGCAGTACTTC.

The chain joins TRBV19 to TRBJ1-3, with D possibly matching TRBD1 (5 bases). Germline loops: CDR1 LNHDA, CDR2 SQIVND (reference sequence). The CDR3 loop spans 15 amino acids. Deletions cut 6 bases from V and 1 base from J, with 13 bases between. The CDR3 nucleotides are TGTGCCAGTAGCCCTACCGGGACTTCTGGAAACACCATATATTTT. It specifies CASSPTGTSGNTIYF.

CDR3 DNA: TGTGCCAGCATCCAGGGGTGGGGTGAAAAACTGTTTTTT. It codes for CASIQGWGEKLFF. The V call is TRBV28, the J call TRBJ1-4; TRBD1 might be the D (6 bases). CDR3 length: 13 amino acids. Trimming removed 7 bases from V and 7 bases from J, with 13 bases in between. Looked up from germline, CDR1 is MDHEN and CDR2 is SYDVKM.

This clone was detected only once. The V call is TRBV19, the J call TRBJ2-7, with TRBD1 as a possible D gene (6 bases). Germline CDR1 and CDR2: LNHDA and SQIVND (reference sequence). The CDR3 consists of 14 residues. V dropped 6 bases and J dropped 3 bases, with 15 bases sitting between them. CDR3 region: CASRGTSPLYEQYF. Written as DNA, the CDR3 is TGTGCCAGTAGGGGGACAAGTCCCCTCTACGAGCAGTACTTC.

The chain carries TRBV29-1 and TRBJ2-3, with 11 bases lining up with TRBD1. Unmatched junction bases numbered 5, after V lost 7 bases and J lost 5 bases. CDR3 length: 13 amino acids. CDR1 and CDR2 from the germline V gene are SQVTM and ANQGSEA. CDR3 nucleotides: TGCAGCGCACCGGGACAGGGGGTAGATACGCAGTATTTT. It specifies CSAPGQGVDTQYF.

In DNA form, the CDR3 reads TGCAGCGTTGCGGTGGGACTAGCGGGAGTAGGGGAGCAGTACTTC. The encoded protein is CSVAVGLAGVGEQYF. The chain recombines TRBV29-1 with TRBJ2-7; 14 bases agree with TRBD2. Trimming at V came to 4 bases and at J to 7 bases, leaving 9 bases not matched to a gene. Looked up from germline, CDR1 is SQVTM and CDR2 is ANQGSEA. This CDR3 spans 15 amino acids.

The chain combines TRBV10-3 with TRBJ1-4; the D is unclear. The length of the CDR3 is 12 residues. Trimming left V 8 bases short and J 5 bases short, with 9 bases between. CDR1 is ENHRY, CDR2 SYGVKD, per germline. The CDR3 DNA reads as TGTGCCATCGGATCGGAAAATGAAAAACTGTTTTTT. This encodes CAIGSENEKLFF.

The chain carries TRBV1 and TRBJ2-1; the table gives TRBD2 as D, unverified against the DNA. TRBV1 is a pseudogene. CDR3 size: 17 residues. The CDR3 DNA reads TGCACCAGCAGCCAAGATAGGCGGGGGGGCCGATACAATGAGCAGTTCTTC. Translated, it gives CTSSQDRRGGRYNEQFF.

This clone was found once. V usage is TRBV5-1 and J usage is TRBJ1-6, with 7 bases that match TRBD1. V lost 4 bases and J lost 2; bases outside the gene matches: 12. Germline CDR1 is SGHRS and CDR2 is YFSETQ. The CDR3 runs 18 residues. The chain's CDR3 is CASSPIRTGGAYNSPLHF. For the CDR3, the DNA is TGCGCCAGCAGCCCGATCAGGACAGGTGGTGCCTATAATTCACCCCTCCACTTT.

The chain combines TRBV19 with TRBJ1-5; D is undetermined. Trimming took 3 bases from V and 4 from J, leaving 7 bases between them. The length of the CDR3 is 13 residues. The germline gives CDR1 LNHDA, CDR2 SQIVND (reference sequence). The CDR3 DNA is TGTGCCAGTAGTATTCCGGGTAATCAGCCCCAGCATTTT. This sequence encodes CASSIPGNQPQHF.

The J gene is TRBJ1-2, the V gene TRBV5-4; the match to TRBD1 covers 8 bases. The V gene end was trimmed by 4 bases and the J gene end by 8 bases; junction bases not matched to a gene: 7. CDR1 is SGHNT and CDR2 is YYREEE in the germline V gene (reference sequence). This CDR3 region has 13 residues. The CDR3, as DNA: TGTGCCAGCAGCCCCCGGACAGGGCTCGGCTACACCTTC. This codes for CASSPRTGLGYTF.

The rearrangement joins TRBV5-4 to TRBJ2-1; 8 bases are a match to TRBD1. CDR3 length equals 15 residues. Germline CDR1 SGHNT, CDR2 YYREEE (reference sequence). The J segment lost 3 bases and the V segment lost 0 bases, leaving 2 bases of the junction unmatched. CDR3 nucleotide sequence: TGTGCCAGCAGCTTGGGACAGGGGTTCTACAATGAGCAGTTCTTC. Its translation: CASSLGQGFYNEQFF.

This clone was picked up a small number of times. The rearrangement joins TRBV10-3 to TRBJ2-7; no firm D call. The V and J ends lost 2 bases and 2 bases respectively, with 10 bases between them. The germline V gene encodes CDR1 ENHRY and CDR2 SYGVKD. The CDR3 covers 14 residues. CDR3 sequence (DNA): TGTGCCATCAGTGAGCCGGTCGCGACCTACGAGCAGTACTTC. Translation: CAISEPVATYEQYF.

J is TRBJ2-2 and V is TRBV4-2; 7 bases align to TRBD2. This CDR3 is 18 amino acids long. The V gene's germline CDR1 is LGHNA and CDR2 YNFKEQ. Trimming at V came to 0 bases and at J to 0 bases, leaving 7 bases not matched to a gene. The DNA of the CDR3 is TGTGCCAGCAGCCAAGAGTCACTAGCGAGCGCGAACACCGGGGAGCTGTTTTTT. Translated, it gives CASSQESLASANTGELFF.

The V and J genes are TRBV6-1 and TRBJ1-5; a possible D gene is TRBD1 (6 bases). In germline, CDR1 is MNHNS, CDR2 SASEGT. V lost 6 bases and J 4 bases, leaving 10 bases between the germline ends. There are 13 residues in the CDR3. The CDR3 is CASSVQGNQPQHF. CDR3 nucleotides: TGTGCCAGCAGCGTACAGGGAAATCAGCCCCAGCATTTT.